This TCR beta chain was documented in a study of T cell responses to AZD1222 COVID-19 vaccine. Libraries were prepared by immunoSEQ multiplex PCR; TCRdb keeps only in-frame clonotypes and omits some of them. The table shows around 110,000 clones, with 91% occurring only once. The V end lost 0 bases, the J end lost 6 bases, and 2 bases lay between the germline ends. Germline lookup yields CDR1 LGHNT and CDR2 FRNRAP. CDR3 length equals 12 residues. The sequencing used peripheral blood, collected on day 0 of AZD1222 vaccination. The TCR originated in an adult in good health. V is TRBV12-5 and J is TRBJ2-2; D is unclear. The CDR3 sequence: CASGLVPGELFF. CDR3 sequence (DNA): TGTGCTAGTGGTTTGGTTCCCGGGGAGCTGTTTTTT.